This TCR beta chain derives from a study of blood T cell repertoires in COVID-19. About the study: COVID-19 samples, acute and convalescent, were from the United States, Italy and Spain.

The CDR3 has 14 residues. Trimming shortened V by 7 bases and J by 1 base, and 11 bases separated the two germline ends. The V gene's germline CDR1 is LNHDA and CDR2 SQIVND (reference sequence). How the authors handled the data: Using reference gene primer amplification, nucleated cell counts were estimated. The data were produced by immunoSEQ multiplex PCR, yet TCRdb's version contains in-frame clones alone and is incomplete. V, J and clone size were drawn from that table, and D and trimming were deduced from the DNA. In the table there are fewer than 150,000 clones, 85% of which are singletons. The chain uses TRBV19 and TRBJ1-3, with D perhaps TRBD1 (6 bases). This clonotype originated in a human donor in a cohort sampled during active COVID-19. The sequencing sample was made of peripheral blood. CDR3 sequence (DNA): TGTGCCAGTACCCTCGGGACATCTGGAAACACCATATATTTT. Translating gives CASTLGTSGNTIYF.